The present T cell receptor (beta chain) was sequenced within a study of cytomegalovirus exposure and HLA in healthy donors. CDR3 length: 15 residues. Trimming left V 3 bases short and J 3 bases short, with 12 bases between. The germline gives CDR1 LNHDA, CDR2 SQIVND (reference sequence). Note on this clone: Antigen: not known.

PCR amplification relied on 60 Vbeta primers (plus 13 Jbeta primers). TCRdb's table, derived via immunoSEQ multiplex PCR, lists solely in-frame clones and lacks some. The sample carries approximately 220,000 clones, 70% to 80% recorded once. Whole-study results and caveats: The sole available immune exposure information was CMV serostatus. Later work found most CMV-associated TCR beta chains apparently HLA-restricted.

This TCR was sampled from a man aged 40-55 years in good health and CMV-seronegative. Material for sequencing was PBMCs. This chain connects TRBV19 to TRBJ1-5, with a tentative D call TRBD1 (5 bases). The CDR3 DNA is TGTGCCAGTAGTATCTTGTCAGGGCTCAATCAGCCCCAGCATTTT. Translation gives CASSILSGLNQPQHF.